One sample yielded the 19 T cell receptor beta chains listed below, sequenced in a study of T cell repertoires in cytomegalovirus infection. TCRdb fed the reads into MiXCR, producing one record per CDR3 protein. The sample carries some 590,000 distinct CDR3 sequences, just under 40% recorded once. Their specific antigens are unknown. The sequencing here drew on cultured PBMCs, taken from culture after CMV antigen stimulation. These receptors were collected from a human donor in good health (CMV status not recorded). Some clones in this sample may be carry-over from other donors' samples.

The V call is TRBV25-1, the J call TRBJ1-3; 8 nucleotides line up with TRBD1. In germline, CDR1 is MGHDK, CDR2 SYGVNS. This CDR3 has 14 residues. The ends lost 7 bases at V and 1 base at J; junction bases unmatched: 3. CDR3 loop: CASTDRASGNTIYF. CDR3 DNA sequence: TGTGCCAGCACGGACAGGGCGTCTGGAAACACCATATATTTT.

V gene TRBV6-6 combines with J gene TRBJ2-5; 8 nucleotides match TRBD2. Germline V gene sequence: CDR1 MNHNY, CDR2 SVGAGI (reference sequence). The CDR3 is 14 amino acids. Trimming removed 2 bases from V and 5 bases from J; junction bases left unmatched: 4. The CDR3 nucleotides read TGTGCCAGCAGTTACACGGGGGGGAGCGAGACCCAGTACTTC. Amino acids: CASSYTGGSETQYF.

The chain joins TRBV10-3 to TRBJ2-1; the D gene is possibly TRBD2 (6 bases). This CDR3 is built from 14 residues. Germline lookup yields CDR1 ENHRY and CDR2 SYGVKD. The V gene lost 0 bases and the J gene lost 7 bases, with 10 bases spanning the gap. The CDR3 region has the DNA TGTGCCATCAGTGAGTCGGGGGGAAGTAATGAGCAGTTCTTC. As protein: CAISESGGSNEQFF.

The rearrangement uses TRBV12-3 or TRBV12-4 and TRBJ2-1; no definite D call. Trimming pared 7 bases from V and 7 bases from J, leaving 11 bases between. This CDR3 region has 12 residues. The CDR3 loop reads CASTRLGNEQFF. CDR3 DNA: TGTGCCAGCACCCGACTTGGAAATGAGCAGTTCTTC.

The CDR3 bases are TGTGCCAGCAGCAACCGGGACAGGGCTCGGGTGGAGACCCAGTACTTC. Translation: CASSNRDRARVETQYF. The chain links TRBV13 to TRBJ2-5; 9 bases agree with TRBD1. The CDR3 has 16 amino acids. The germline V gene encodes CDR1 PRHDT and CDR2 FYEKMQ (reference sequence). V was clipped by 5 bases and J by 5 bases; unmatched bases: 12.

This sequence joins TRBV7-2 and TRBJ1-1; 7 positions agree with TRBD1. Trimming at V came to 5 bases and at J to 0 bases, leaving 3 bases not matched to a gene. The CDR3 is 14 residues long. Germline loops: CDR1 SGHTA, CDR2 FQGNSA. Here the CDR3 DNA reads TGTGCCAGCAGCCCTACAGGGGTGAACACTGAAGCTTTCTTT. It translates to CASSPTGVNTEAFF.

The J gene is TRBJ2-5, the V gene TRBV15; TRBD2 matches at 9 bases. V was clipped by 4 bases and J by 5 bases; unmatched bases: 14. Germline values: CDR1 LNHNV, CDR2 YYDKDF (reference sequence). The CDR3 extends over 17 amino acids. Here the CDR3 DNA reads TGTGCCACCAGCAAACCAAGGGTAGCGGGGGAGGTGGAGACCCAGTACTTC. This sequence encodes CATSKPRVAGEVETQYF.

This clonotype has a handful of counts. This chain connects TRBV7-2 to TRBJ2-1; D uncertain. This CDR3 has 14 residues. Germline CDR1 reads SGHTA; CDR2 reads FQGNSA. The V gene lost 2 bases and the J gene lost 3 bases, with 8 bases spanning the gap. CDR3 region: CASSLSMHYNEQFF. The CDR3 bases are TGTGCCAGCAGCTTATCGATGCACTACAATGAGCAGTTCTTC.

This clonotype appeared many times. The chain carries TRBV7-9 and TRBJ2-1; unclear D gene. This CDR3 contains 14 residues. The germline CDR1 and CDR2 sequences are SEHNR and FQNEAQ (reference sequence). The germline V and J ends were trimmed by 5 bases and 3 bases, with 11 bases remaining between them. CDR3 amino acids: CASSPSLHYNEQFF. DNA for the CDR3: TGTGCCAGCAGCCCTTCGCTCCACTACAATGAGCAGTTCTTC.

The chain recombines TRBV7-4 with TRBJ1-1; D not resolved. Germline V gene data show CDR1 as SGHVT and CDR2 as SQSDAQ. Trimming stripped 5 bases from V and 11 bases from J, with 12 bases between. This CDR3 spans 11 amino acids. CDR3 in DNA: TGTGCCAGCAGCCCGGCCCTCGGGGCTTTCTTT. Protein sequence: CASSPALGAFF.

The sample holds many counts of this clonotype. This sequence joins TRBV7-2 and TRBJ2-1, with 9 nucleotides matching TRBD1. CDR1 is SGHTA and CDR2 is FQGNSA in the germline V gene. The CDR3 sequence is 15 residues long. Unmatched junction bases numbered 3, after V lost 4 bases and J lost 2 bases. The CDR3 region is CASSSQGAPYNEQFF. CDR3 nucleotide sequence: TGTGCCAGCAGCTCACAGGGGGCACCCTACAATGAGCAGTTCTTC.

The genes are TRBV12-3 or TRBV12-4 and TRBJ2-5; D possibly corresponds to TRBD2 (6 bases). The CDR3 sequence is 15 residues long. V lost 3 bases and J 0 bases, leaving 11 bases between the germline ends. Written as DNA, the CDR3 is TGTGCCAGCAGTTTGTCGGGGACTTACCAAGAGACCCAGTACTTC. As protein: CASSLSGTYQETQYF.

The gene calls are TRBV7-2 and TRBJ2-3; D might be TRBD2 (6 bases). V was shortened by 5 bases and J by 3 bases, with 12 bases between the two germline ends. CDR1 SGHTA and CDR2 FQGNSA come from the germline V gene. The CDR3 is 14 amino acids. The CDR3 DNA follows: TGTGCCAGCAGCCACCGACTAGGGACAGATACGCAGTATTTT. Translated, it gives CASSHRLGTDTQYF.

The genes are TRBV10-3 and TRBJ2-7; TRBD1 agrees at 7 bases. V was clipped by 2 bases and J by 4 bases; unmatched bases: 11. This CDR3 region has 16 residues. Germline V CDR1 and CDR2: ENHRY, SYGVKD. CDR3: CAISEPPPRGLYEQYF. The CDR3 region has the DNA TGTGCCATCAGTGAGCCACCGCCGAGGGGGCTGTACGAGCAGTACTTC.

The chain is built from TRBV29-1 and TRBJ2-5, with 11 bases lining up with TRBD2. This CDR3 comprises 14 residues. Germline loops: CDR1 SQVTM, CDR2 ANQGSEA. The junction had 5 bases not matched to a gene; V was cut back by 3 bases and J by 5 bases. CDR3 nucleotide sequence: TGCAGCGTTGAGGGACTAGCGGTATGGGAGACCCAGTACTTC. Its translation is CSVEGLAVWETQYF.

This sequence joins TRBV7-2 and TRBJ2-5; D ambiguous. The CDR3 extends over 13 amino acids. V was clipped by 3 bases and J by 2 bases, with 7 bases between them. Germline loops: CDR1 SGHTA, CDR2 FQGNSA. This CDR3 reads CASSFFYQETQYF. For the CDR3, the DNA is TGTGCCAGCAGCTTCTTCTATCAAGAGACCCAGTACTTC.

This clonotype appeared a few times. The DNA of the CDR3 is TGTGCCAGCAGCTCGGGACTAGCGGGAGGTGGGTACGAGCAGTACTTC. This codes for CASSSGLAGGGYEQYF. J is TRBJ2-7 and V is TRBV7-2; TRBD2 matches at 15 bases. Per the germline V gene, CDR1 is SGHTA and CDR2 is FQGNSA. The ends lost 4 bases at V and 4 bases at J; junction bases unmatched: 5. The CDR3 runs 16 residues.

V usage is TRBV10-3 and J usage is TRBJ2-7, with 8 bases identical to TRBD2. CDR3 length equals 14 residues. V lost 4 bases to trimming and J lost 7 bases; unmatched junction nucleotides: 9. The V gene's germline CDR1 is ENHRY and CDR2 SYGVKD. This CDR3 is CAISAGAGVEEQYF. In DNA, the CDR3 is TGTGCCATCAGTGCCGGAGCGGGAGTCGAAGAGCAGTACTTC.

This chain links TRBV11-3 with TRBJ2-5; tentative D call: TRBD1 (5 bases). Trimming took 5 bases from V and 4 from J, leaving 17 bases between them. Germline V gene data show CDR1 as SGHNT and CDR2 as YENEEA. The CDR3 has 15 residues. The CDR3 reads CASSLLGAPGETQYF. CDR3 in DNA: TGTGCCAGCAGCCTTCTAGGGGCTCCCGGAGAGACCCAGTACTTC.